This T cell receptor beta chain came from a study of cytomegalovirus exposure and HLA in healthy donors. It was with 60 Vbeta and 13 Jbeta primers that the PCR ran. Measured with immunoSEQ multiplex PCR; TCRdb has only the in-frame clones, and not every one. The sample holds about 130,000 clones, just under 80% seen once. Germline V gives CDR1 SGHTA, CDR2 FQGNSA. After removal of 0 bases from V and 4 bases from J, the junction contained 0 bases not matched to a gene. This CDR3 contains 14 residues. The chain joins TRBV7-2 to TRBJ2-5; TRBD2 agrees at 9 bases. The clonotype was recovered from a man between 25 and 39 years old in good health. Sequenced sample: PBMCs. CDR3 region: CASSLAAGGETQYF. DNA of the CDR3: TGTGCCAGCAGCTTAGCAGCGGGAGGAGAGACCCAGTACTTC.